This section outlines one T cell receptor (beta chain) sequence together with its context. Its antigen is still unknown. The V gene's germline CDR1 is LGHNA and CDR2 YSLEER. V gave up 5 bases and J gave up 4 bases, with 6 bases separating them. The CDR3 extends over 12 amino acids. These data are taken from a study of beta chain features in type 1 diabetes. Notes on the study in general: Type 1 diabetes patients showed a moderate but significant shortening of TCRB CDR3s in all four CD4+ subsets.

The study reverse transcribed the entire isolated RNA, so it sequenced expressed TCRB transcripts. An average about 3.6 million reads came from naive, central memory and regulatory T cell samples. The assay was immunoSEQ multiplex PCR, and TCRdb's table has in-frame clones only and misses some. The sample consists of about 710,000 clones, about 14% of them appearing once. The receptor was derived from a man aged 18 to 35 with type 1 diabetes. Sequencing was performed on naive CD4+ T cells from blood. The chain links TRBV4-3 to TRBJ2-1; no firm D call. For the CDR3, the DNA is TGCGCCAGCAGCAGGCGATACAATGAGCAGTTCTTC. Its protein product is CASSRRYNEQFF.